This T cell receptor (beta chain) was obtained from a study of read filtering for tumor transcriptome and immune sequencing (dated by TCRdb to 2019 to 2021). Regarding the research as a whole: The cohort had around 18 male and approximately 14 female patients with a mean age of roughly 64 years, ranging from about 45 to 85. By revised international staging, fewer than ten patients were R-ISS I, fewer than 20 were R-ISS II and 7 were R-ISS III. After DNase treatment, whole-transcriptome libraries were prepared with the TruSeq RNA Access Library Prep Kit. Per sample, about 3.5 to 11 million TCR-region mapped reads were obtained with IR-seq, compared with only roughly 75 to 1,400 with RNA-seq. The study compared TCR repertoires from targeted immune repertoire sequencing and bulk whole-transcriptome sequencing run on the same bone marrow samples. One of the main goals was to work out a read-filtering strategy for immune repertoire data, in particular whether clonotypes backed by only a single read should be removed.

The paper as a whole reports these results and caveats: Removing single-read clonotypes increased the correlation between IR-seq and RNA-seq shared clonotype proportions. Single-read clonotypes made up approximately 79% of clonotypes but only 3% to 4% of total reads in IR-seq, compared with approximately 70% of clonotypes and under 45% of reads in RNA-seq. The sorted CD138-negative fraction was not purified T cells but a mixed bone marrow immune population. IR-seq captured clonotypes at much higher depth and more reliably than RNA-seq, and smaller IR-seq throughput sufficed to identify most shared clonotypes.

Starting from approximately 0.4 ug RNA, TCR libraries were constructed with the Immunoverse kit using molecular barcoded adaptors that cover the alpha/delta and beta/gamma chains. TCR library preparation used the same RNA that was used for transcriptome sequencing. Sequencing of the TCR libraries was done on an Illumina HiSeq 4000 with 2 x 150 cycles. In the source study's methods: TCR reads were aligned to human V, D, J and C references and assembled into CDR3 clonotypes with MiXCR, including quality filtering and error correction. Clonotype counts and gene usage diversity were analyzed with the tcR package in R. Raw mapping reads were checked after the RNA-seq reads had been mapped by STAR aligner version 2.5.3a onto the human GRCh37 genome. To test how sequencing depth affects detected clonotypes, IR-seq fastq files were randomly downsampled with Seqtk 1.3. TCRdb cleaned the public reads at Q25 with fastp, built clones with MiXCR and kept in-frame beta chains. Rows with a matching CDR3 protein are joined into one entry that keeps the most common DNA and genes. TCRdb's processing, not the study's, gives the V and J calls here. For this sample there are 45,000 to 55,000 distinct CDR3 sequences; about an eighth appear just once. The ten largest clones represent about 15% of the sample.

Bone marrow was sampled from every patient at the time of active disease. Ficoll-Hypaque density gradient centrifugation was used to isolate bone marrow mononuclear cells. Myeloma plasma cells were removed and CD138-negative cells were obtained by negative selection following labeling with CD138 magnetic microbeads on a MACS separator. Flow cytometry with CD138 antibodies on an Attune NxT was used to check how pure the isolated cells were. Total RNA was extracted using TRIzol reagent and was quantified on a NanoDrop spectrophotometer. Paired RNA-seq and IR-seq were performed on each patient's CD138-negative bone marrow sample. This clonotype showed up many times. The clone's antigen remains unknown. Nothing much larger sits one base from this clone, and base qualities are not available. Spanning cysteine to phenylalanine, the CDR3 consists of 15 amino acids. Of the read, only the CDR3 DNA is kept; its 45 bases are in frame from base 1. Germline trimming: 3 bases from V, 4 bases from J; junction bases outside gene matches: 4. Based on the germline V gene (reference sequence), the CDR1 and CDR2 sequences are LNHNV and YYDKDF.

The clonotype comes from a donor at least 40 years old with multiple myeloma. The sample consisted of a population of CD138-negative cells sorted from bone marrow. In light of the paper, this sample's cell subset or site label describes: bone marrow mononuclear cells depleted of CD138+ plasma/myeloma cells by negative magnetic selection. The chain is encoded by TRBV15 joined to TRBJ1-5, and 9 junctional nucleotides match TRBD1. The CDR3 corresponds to CATSRGDRDNQPQHF. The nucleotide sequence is TGTGCCACCAGCAGGGGGGACAGGGATAATCAGCCCCAGCATTTT.